Listed below are T cell receptor beta chains from one sample, sequenced in a study of a mutant IDH1 vaccine in newly diagnosed glioma. No antigens are known for them. Clones were read by immunoSEQ multiplex PCR, and TCRdb kept only the in-frame ones, dropping some. The repertoire holds approximately 58,000 clones, with around 83% as singletons. The material sequenced was PBMCs, taken from a glioma patient whose treatment included an IDH1 peptide vaccine. Receptor source: a man aged 30 to 45 with glioma. Both conserved end residues are part of each CDR3. D genes are given only for firm matches. Size tells how often a clone was seen (once, few, many) or the class of an expanded clone, and some rows leave it out.

j_call d_call clone_size v_call cdr3_aa cdr3_nt
TRBJ1-2 . . TRBV4-1 CASSQAGINYGYTF TGCGCCAGCAGCCAAGCGGGGATTAACTATGGCTACACCTTC
TRBJ2-2 . . TRBV5-5 CASSWDLPGELFF TGTGCCAGCAGTTGGGACCTCCCCGGGGAGCTGTTTTTT
TRBJ1-6 TRBD1 . TRBV4-1 CASSQVADRGVSPLHF TGCGCCAGCAGCCAAGTCGCGGACAGGGGAGTTTCACCCCTCCACTTT
TRBJ1-2 . . TRBV7-9 CASSPQSRTAFYGYTF TGTGCCAGCAGCCCCCAAAGTAGGACAGCGTTCTATGGCTACACCTTC
TRBJ1-2 . . TRBV14 CASSPAIVSAGYTF TGTGCCAGCAGCCCGGCCATAGTGTCCGCTGGCTACACCTTC
TRBJ2-1 . . TRBV9 CASSVAPGVRRFGEQFF TGTGCCAGCAGCGTAGCCCCCGGGGTTCGGCGGTTTGGTGAGCAGTTCTTC
TRBJ2-1 TRBD1 . TRBV15 CATSGPGQGIYNEQFF TGTGCCACCAGCGGTCCGGGACAGGGAATCTACAATGAGCAGTTCTTC
TRBJ2-7 TRBD1 . TRBV5-4 CASSPRQGLGNEQYF TGTGCCAGCAGCCCCCGACAGGGGTTAGGGAACGAGCAGTACTTC
TRBJ1-2 . . TRBV7-6 CASSPLYRPGGYTF TGTGCCAGCAGCCCCTTATATCGGCCGGGAGGCTACACCTTC
TRBJ1-2 . . TRBV5-4 CASSPRGGSDGYTF TGTGCCAGCAGCCCCCGGGGGGGATCAGATGGCTACACCTTC
TRBJ1-6 . few TRBV19 CARPVHETVYNSPLHF TGTGCCAGACCAGTACACGAGACAGTTTATAATTCACCCCTCCACTTT
TRBJ2-1 . few TRBV20-1 CSAHDSYEQFF TGCAGTGCTCACGACAGTTATGAGCAGTTCTTC
TRBJ2-5 TRBD2 . TRBV5-4 CASSQAGGETQYF TGTGCCAGCAGCCAAGCGGGGGGGGAGACCCAGTACTTC
TRBJ2-7 . . TRBV10-3 CAISVVNERGGYEQYF TGTGCCATCAGTGTGGTGAACGAAAGGGGGGGATACGAGCAGTACTTC
TRBJ1-4 TRBD1 . TRBV7-8 CASSLGQGYNEKLFF TGTGCCAGCAGCTTAGGACAGGGTTATAATGAAAAACTGTTTTTT
TRBJ2-7 . once TRBV15 CATSRDLGDRTYEQYF TGTGCCACCAGCAGAGATCTGGGGGATAGGACCTACGAGCAGTACTTC
TRBJ2-4 . . TRBV7-9 CASSARGDIQYF TGTGCCAGCAGCGCCCGGGGAGACATTCAGTACTTC
TRBJ2-5 . . TRBV7-9 CASSLGIRTQETQYF TGTGCCAGCAGCTTAGGGATCAGGACACAAGAGACCCAGTACTTC
TRBJ1-2 . . TRBV13 CASSPRDRNYGYTF TGTGCCAGCAGCCCCAGAGACCGGAACTATGGCTACACCTTC
TRBJ1-6 . . TRBV30 CAWSPGHNPSPLHF TGTGCCTGGTCCCCGGGACACAATCCTTCACCCCTCCACTTT
TRBJ2-7 . . TRBV5-1 CASSSPRQGGSYEQYF TGCGCCAGCAGCTCGCCCAGGCAGGGCGGGTCCTACGAGCAGTACTTC
TRBJ1-4 . . TRBV6-1 CASSESPLVNEKLFF TGTGCCAGCAGCGAGTCCCCCCTGGTTAATGAAAAACTGTTTTTT
TRBJ1-1 . . TRBV6-5 CASSSRLGGGDTEAFF TGTGCCAGCAGTTCCAGGTTAGGTGGCGGGGACACTGAAGCTTTCTTT
TRBJ2-1 . . TRBV6-5 CASSYFFLREQFF TGTGCCAGCAGTTACTTTTTTCTGCGTGAGCAGTTCTTC
TRBJ2-3 TRBD2 once TRBV27 CASSFLISGTSLDTQYF TGTGCCAGCAGTTTCTTAATCTCCGGGACTAGCCTAGATACGCAGTATTTT
TRBJ1-2 . . TRBV5-8 CASSYYGYTF TGTGCCAGCAGCTACTATGGCTACACCTTC
TRBJ1-1 . few TRBV9 CASSVWAEAFF TGTGCCAGCAGCGTTTGGGCTGAAGCTTTCTTT
TRBJ2-7 TRBD1 . TRBV6-5 CASSLTGTGPYEQYF TGTGCCAGCAGTTTAACCGGGACAGGACCCTACGAGCAGTACTTC
TRBJ1-5 TRBD1 few TRBV6-6 CASSPPGGGQPQHF TGTGCCAGCAGTCCCCCAGGGGGCGGTCAGCCCCAGCATTTT
TRBJ2-5 TRBD1 . TRBV11-1 CASSSSGGRETQYF TGTGCCAGCAGTTCATCAGGGGGCCGAGAGACCCAGTACTTC
TRBJ1-1 . . TRBV2 CASSKNPGRLNTEAFF TGTGCCAGCAGTAAAAATCCGGGACGGTTGAACACTGAAGCTTTCTTT
TRBJ2-7 TRBD1 . TRBV2 CASSVRYTGGTYEQYF TGTGCCAGCAGTGTTCGGTATACAGGGGGTACCTACGAGCAGTACTTC
TRBJ2-7 TRBD1 . TRBV25-1 CASSDLQGAYEQYF TGTGCCAGCAGTGACTTACAGGGGGCCTACGAGCAGTACTTC
TRBJ2-1 . . TRBV19 CASKIGVQGNEQFF TGTGCCAGTAAGATAGGCGTTCAAGGCAATGAGCAGTTCTTC
TRBJ2-1 TRBD1 . TRBV23-1 CASSQSGTGQETYISYNEQFF TGCGCCAGCAGTCAATCGGGAACGGGACAGGAGACCTACATTTCCTACAATGAGCAGTTCTTC
TRBJ1-1 TRBD1 once TRBV11-2 CASSLGRGPSEAFF TGTGCCAGCAGCTTAGGAAGGGGGCCCAGCGAAGCTTTCTTT
TRBJ1-2 . . TRBV5-6 CASNDGTREPFF TGTGCCAGCAACGATGGGACACGGGAACCCTTCTTC
TRBJ2-7 . . TRBV15 CATSREAGQGYEQYF TGTGCCACCAGCAGAGAGGCAGGGCAAGGCTACGAGCAGTACTTC
TRBJ2-5 . . TRBV6-1 CASSEVIWGGALETQYF TGTGCCAGCAGTGAAGTCATTTGGGGGGGCGCGCTAGAGACCCAGTACTTC
TRBJ2-5 TRBD2 . TRBV9 CASSPRLAGGETQYF TGTGCCAGCAGCCCCCGACTAGCGGGGGGGGAGACCCAGTACTTC
TRBJ2-5 TRBD1 . TRBV5-1 CASSSWTGPRETQYF TGCGCCAGCAGCTCCTGGACAGGGCCCCGTGAGACCCAGTACTTC